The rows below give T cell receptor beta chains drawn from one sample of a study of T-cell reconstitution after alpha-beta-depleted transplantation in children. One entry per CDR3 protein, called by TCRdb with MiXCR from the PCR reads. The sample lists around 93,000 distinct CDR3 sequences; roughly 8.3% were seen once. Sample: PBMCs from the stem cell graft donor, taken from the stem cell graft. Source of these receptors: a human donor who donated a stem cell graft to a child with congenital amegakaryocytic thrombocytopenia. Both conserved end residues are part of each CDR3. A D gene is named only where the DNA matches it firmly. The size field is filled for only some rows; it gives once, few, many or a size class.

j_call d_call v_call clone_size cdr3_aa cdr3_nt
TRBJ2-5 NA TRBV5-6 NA CASSPQGYSQETQYF TGTGCCAGCAGCCCCCAGGGGTATAGCCAAGAGACCCAGTACTTC
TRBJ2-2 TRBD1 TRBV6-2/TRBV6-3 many CASSRRDREAGELFF TGTGCCAGCAGTAGAAGGGACAGGGAGGCCGGGGAGCTGTTTTTT
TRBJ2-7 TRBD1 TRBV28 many CASGETGAPYEQYF TGTGCCAGCGGAGAGACAGGGGCTCCCTACGAGCAGTACTTC
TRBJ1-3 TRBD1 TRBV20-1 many CSARDSSGNTIYF TGCAGTGCCCGGGACAGTTCCGGAAACACCATATATTTT
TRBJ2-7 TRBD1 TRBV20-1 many CSARDQGTGVSYEQYF TGCAGTGCTAGAGATCAAGGGACAGGGGTTTCCTACGAGCAGTACTTC
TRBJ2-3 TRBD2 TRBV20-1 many CSASGRRADTQYF TGCAGTGCTAGCGGGAGGCGGGCAGATACGCAGTATTTT
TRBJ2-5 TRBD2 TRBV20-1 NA CSADGTSGGALQETQYF TGCAGTGCGGACGGGACTAGCGGGGGGGCCCTCCAAGAGACCCAGTACTTC
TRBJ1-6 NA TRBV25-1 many CASSDWDSPLHF TGTGCCAGCAGTGATTGGGATTCACCCCTCCACTTT
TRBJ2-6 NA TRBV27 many CASCRPGTGANVLTF TGTGCCAGCTGCCGCCCCGGAACTGGGGCCAACGTCCTGACTTTC
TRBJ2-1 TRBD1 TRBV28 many CASGRDRYNEQFF TGTGCCAGCGGACGGGACAGGTACAATGAGCAGTTCTTC
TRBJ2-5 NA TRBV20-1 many CSAAQGQETQYF TGCAGTGCCGCGCAAGGGCAAGAGACCCAGTACTTC
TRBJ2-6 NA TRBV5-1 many CASRSPETGANVLTF TGCGCCAGCAGAAGTCCGGAGACGGGGGCCAACGTCCTGACTTTC
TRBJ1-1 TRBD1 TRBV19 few CASSIAGQGSTEAFF TGTGCCAGTAGTATAGCCGGACAGGGGAGCACTGAAGCTTTCTTT
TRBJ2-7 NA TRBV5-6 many CASSLGHESFYEQYF TGTGCCAGCAGCCTTGGACACGAAAGTTTTTACGAGCAGTACTTC
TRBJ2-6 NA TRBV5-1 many CASSSWTASGANVLTF TGCGCCAGCAGCTCCTGGACAGCCTCTGGGGCCAACGTCCTGACTTTC
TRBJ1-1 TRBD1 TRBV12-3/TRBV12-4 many CANRGLGAEAFF TGTGCCAACAGGGGTTTGGGAGCTGAAGCTTTCTTT
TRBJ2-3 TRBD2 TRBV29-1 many CSVRTSGGDTQYF TGCAGCGTCAGGACTAGCGGGGGCGATACGCAGTATTTT
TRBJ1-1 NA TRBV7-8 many CASSLLNGGPDEAFF TGTGCCAGCAGCTTATTGAATGGGGGACCGGATGAAGCTTTCTTT
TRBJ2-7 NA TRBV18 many CASSPEVGGEQYF TGTGCCAGCTCACCGGAGGTTGGGGGCGAGCAGTACTTC
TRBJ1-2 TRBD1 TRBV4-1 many CASSHGSGQGVSGYTF TGCGCCAGCAGCCATGGATCAGGACAGGGCGTGAGTGGCTACACCTTC
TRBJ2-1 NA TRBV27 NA CASSLSFGGLSSYNEQFF TGTGCCAGCAGTTTATCGTTCGGGGGCCTTAGCTCCTACAATGAGCAGTTCTTC
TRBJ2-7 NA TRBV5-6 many CASSLWDNDSSRYEQYF TGTGCCAGCAGCTTATGGGACAACGACTCTTCCCGCTACGAGCAGTACTTC
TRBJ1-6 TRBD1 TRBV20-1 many CSAPLKSGGSPLHF TGCAGTGCTCCCTTAAAATCAGGGGGTTCACCCCTCCACTTT
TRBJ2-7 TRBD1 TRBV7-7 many CASSSGQGSSYEQYF TGTGCCAGCAGCTCGGGACAGGGGAGCTCCTACGAGCAGTACTTC
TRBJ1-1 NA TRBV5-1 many CASSLQGGGTEAFF TGCGCCAGCAGCTTACAGGGCGGTGGCACTGAAGCTTTCTTT
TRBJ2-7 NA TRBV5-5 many CASSSRDGSSYEQYF TGTGCCAGCAGCTCCCGGGACGGCAGCTCCTACGAGCAGTACTTC
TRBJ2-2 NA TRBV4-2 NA CASSRDRTGELFF TGTGCCAGCAGCCGGGACCGAACCGGGGAGCTGTTTTTT
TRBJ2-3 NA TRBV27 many CASSPWTAGRQDTQYF TGTGCCAGCAGTCCCTGGACAGCGGGAAGGCAAGATACGCAGTATTTT
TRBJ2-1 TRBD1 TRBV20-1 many CSASTGQAGLEQFF TGCAGTGCATCAACGGGACAGGCAGGCCTTGAGCAGTTCTTC
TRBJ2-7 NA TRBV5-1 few CASSLDSGLYEQYF TGCGCCAGCAGCCTCGACTCGGGGTTGTACGAGCAGTACTTC
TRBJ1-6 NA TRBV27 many CASSLKVQLDSPLHF TGTGCCAGCAGTTTAAAGGTCCAGCTAGATTCACCCCTCCACTTT
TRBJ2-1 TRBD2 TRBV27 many CASRLAASSYNEQFF TGTGCCAGCAGACTAGCGGCGAGCTCCTACAATGAGCAGTTCTTC
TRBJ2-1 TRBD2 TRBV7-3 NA CASSKGLADNEQFF TGTGCCAGCAGCAAGGGACTAGCGGACAATGAGCAGTTCTTC
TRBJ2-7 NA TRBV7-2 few CASSTGTLIYEQYF TGTGCCAGCAGCACCGGGACTCTTATTTACGAGCAGTACTTC
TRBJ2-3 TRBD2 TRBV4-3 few CASSQDLRLAADTQYF TGCGCCAGCAGCCAAGATTTGAGACTAGCGGCAGATACGCAGTATTTT
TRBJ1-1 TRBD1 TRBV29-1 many CSVQPDRGGEAFF TGCAGCGTACAACCGGACAGGGGAGGGGAAGCTTTCTTT
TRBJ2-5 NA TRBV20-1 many CSATGQDNKYQETQYF TGCAGTGCAACGGGGCAGGACAACAAGTACCAAGAGACCCAGTACTTC
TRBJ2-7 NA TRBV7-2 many CASSLMGSAYEQYF TGTGCCAGCAGCTTAATGGGTTCTGCCTACGAGCAGTACTTC
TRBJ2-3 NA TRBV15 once CATSRDAQSGDTQYF TGTGCCACCAGCAGAGATGCGCAGAGCGGGGATACGCAGTATTTT
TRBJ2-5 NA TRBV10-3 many CAISGRMAQETQYF TGTGCCATCAGTGGACGTATGGCTCAAGAGACCCAGTACTTC
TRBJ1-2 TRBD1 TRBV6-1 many CASRITGGDGYTF TGTGCCAGCAGGATAACAGGGGGTGACGGCTACACCTTC
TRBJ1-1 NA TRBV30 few CAWSSLTPSTEAFF TGTGCCTGGAGTTCCTTGACACCTTCGACTGAAGCTTTCTTT
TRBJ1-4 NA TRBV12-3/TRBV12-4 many CASGETDNEKLFF TGTGCCAGCGGGGAGACAGACAATGAAAAACTGTTTTTT
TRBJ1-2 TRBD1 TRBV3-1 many CASSWTGGDGGYTF TGTGCCAGCAGCTGGACAGGGGGCGACGGAGGCTACACCTTC
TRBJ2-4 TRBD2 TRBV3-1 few CASSPPGLAGGKNIQYF TGTGCCAGCAGCCCTCCGGGACTAGCGGGGGGGAAAAACATTCAGTACTTC
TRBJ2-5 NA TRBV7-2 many CASSLVVSKETQYF TGTGCCAGCAGCTTAGTCGTTTCTAAAGAGACCCAGTACTTC
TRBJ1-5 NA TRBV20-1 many CSASSPGDDFNQPQHF TGCAGTGCTAGCTCGCCCGGGGACGATTTTAATCAGCCCCAGCATTTT
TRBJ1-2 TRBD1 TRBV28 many CASSSRGGALPGYTF TGTGCCAGCAGTTCCAGAGGGGGCGCTTTACCCGGCTACACCTTC